A single sample gave rise to the 17 T cell receptor beta chains below, sequenced in a study of T cells in Graves' hyperthyroidism and ophthalmopathy. Amplification of TCR beta CDR3 regions used RNA as the template. The TCR CDR3 first-round RT-PCR relied on the HTBI primer set. MiXCR, run by TCRdb on the multiplex PCR reads, gives a single entry per CDR3 protein. This table holds about 400,000 distinct CDR3 sequences, roughly an eighth found once. The sequencing sample was made of blood. These receptors came from a woman under 30 with Graves' hyperthyroidism.

This clonotype was detected ten times or more. The gene calls are TRBV5-1 and TRBJ1-1; 8 bases map to TRBD1. V lost 4 bases to trimming and J lost 0 bases; unmatched junction nucleotides: 8. CDR1 is SGHRS and CDR2 is YFSETQ in the germline V gene. The CDR3 spans 16 residues. The CDR3, as DNA: TGCGCCAGCAGCGACCGGACAGGGCCGATGAACACTGAAGCTTTCTTT. Translated, it gives CASSDRTGPMNTEAFF. The variable domain in full, completed from reference TRBV5-1 and TRBJ1-1, reads KAGVTQTPRYLIKTRGQQVTLSCSPISGHRSVSWYQQTPGQGLQFLFEYFSETQRNKGNFPGRFSGRQFSNSRSEMNVSTLELGDSALYLCASSDRTGPMNTEAFFGQGTRLTVV.

This clonotype occurred many times. The chain joins TRBV7-6 to TRBJ2-5, with 7 bases lining up with TRBD2. This CDR3 region has 16 residues. Germline-derived CDR1 and CDR2 are SGHVS and FNYEAQ. V lost 1 base to trimming and J lost 2 bases; unmatched junction nucleotides: 7. CDR3 sequence (DNA): TGTGCCAGCAGCTTAGGGGCTAGCGGAGGACAAGAGACCCAGTACTTC. This encodes CASSLGASGGQETQYF.

This clonotype was detected many times. The chain combines TRBV5-1 with TRBJ1-2; D possibly corresponds to TRBD1 (6 bases). The germline V gene has CDR1 SGHRS and CDR2 YFSETQ. Trimming left V 0 bases short and J 8 bases short, with 11 bases between. The CDR3 totals 13 residues. This CDR3 is CASSLAGVGGYTF. Here the CDR3 DNA reads TGCGCCAGCAGCTTGGCAGGGGTAGGAGGCTACACCTTC.

Ten or more counts support this clonotype. The genes are TRBV20-1 and TRBJ2-3; D unclear. CDR1 is DFQATT, CDR2 SNEGSKA, per germline (reference sequence). V lost 3 bases to trimming and J lost 0 bases, with 4 bases between them. CDR3 size: 12 residues. As DNA, the CDR3 is TGCAGTGCTAGTTCTAGCACAGATACGCAGTATTTT. It yields the protein CSASSSTDTQYF.

This clonotype was seen more than once but under ten times. V and J are TRBV19 and TRBJ1-5; 7 bases align to TRBD1. The length of the CDR3 is 15 residues. V shed 6 bases, J shed 5 bases, and the junction held 10 bases outside the gene matches. Germline lookup yields CDR1 LNHDA and CDR2 SQIVND (reference sequence). This CDR3 reads CASRQLDREDQPQHF. CDR3 coding DNA: TGTGCCAGTAGACAACTTGACAGGGAGGATCAGCCCCAGCATTTT. Combining the CDR3 with reference TRBV19 and TRBJ1-5 gives the whole variable domain DGGITQSPKYLFRKEGQNVTLSCEQNLNHDAMYWYRQDPGQGLRLIYYSQIVNDFQKGDIAEGYSVSREKKESFPLTVTSAQKNPTAFYLCASRQLDREDQPQHFGDGTRLSIL.

This clonotype has a count of ten or more. The chain is built from TRBV7-2 and TRBJ2-7; D is tentatively TRBD1 or TRBD2 (5 bases each). The CDR3 loop spans 15 amino acids. Germline values: CDR1 SGHTA, CDR2 FQGNSA. V lost 2 bases and J 4 bases, leaving 15 bases between the germline ends. CDR3 in amino acids: CASSLTRGVTYEQYF. As DNA, the CDR3 is TGTGCCAGCAGCTTAACGAGGGGAGTTACGTACGAGCAGTACTTC.

This clonotype was seen more than once but under ten times. The chain couples TRBV10-2 to TRBJ1-6, with D possibly matching TRBD1 (5 bases). Looked up from germline, CDR1 is WSHSY and CDR2 is SAAADI. CDR3 length equals 13 residues. V was shortened by 6 bases and J by 6 bases, with 9 bases between the two germline ends. CDR3 sequence: CASSPTVNSPLHF. As DNA, the CDR3 is TGCGCCAGCAGCCCGACAGTTAATTCACCCCTCCACTTT.

The J gene is TRBJ1-1, the V gene TRBV28, with D possibly TRBD1 on 6 matching bases. Trimming took off 6 bases at V and 1 base at J, with 24 bases between the two ends. The germline V gene encodes CDR1 MDHEN and CDR2 SYDVKM. CDR3 length equals 18 residues. The CDR3 DNA reads TGTGCCAGCAGGGTCGCAACAGGGAAAGGACTTCCGAACACTGAAGCTTTCTTT. Protein sequence: CASRVATGKGLPNTEAFF.

The rearrangement links TRBV28 to TRBJ2-1; TRBD2 matches at 7 bases. The germline CDR1 and CDR2 sequences are MDHEN and SYDVKM. CDR3 length: 15 amino acids. Germline trimming cut 8 bases from V and 3 bases from J; bases unmatched to any gene: 10. The CDR3 DNA follows: TGTGCCAGCGGGGCGGCGGGAGCTCGCTACAATGAGCAGTTCTTC. It translates to CASGAAGARYNEQFF.

The sample holds a few counts of this clonotype. The chain is built from TRBV29-1 and TRBJ2-2; TRBD1 matches 11 bases. The CDR3 is 14 residues long. V lost 7 bases to trimming and J lost 9 bases; unmatched junction nucleotides: 10. Germline loops: CDR1 SQVTM, CDR2 ANQGSEA. The CDR3 is CSAARGQGVWELFF. CDR3 in DNA: TGCAGCGCTGCCCGGGGACAGGGGGTTTGGGAGCTGTTTTTT.

Points on this clonotype: A much larger clone lies one base from this, so it may be a read error. The chain recombines TRBV20-1 with TRBJ2-7, with a weak D call TRBD2 (6 bases). CDR1 is DFQATT and CDR2 is SNEGSKA in the germline V gene (reference sequence). This CDR3 comprises 16 residues. V shed 2 bases and J shed 1 base, with 18 bases lying between them. The CDR3 coding sequence is TGCAGTGCTAGATCGGGTGAGCGGGCCATATCCTACGAGCAGTACTTC. Its translation is CSARSGERAISYEQYF.

This clonotype was observed many times. The chain combines TRBV7-8 with TRBJ1-5; D is ambiguous. Germline V gene data show CDR1 as SGHVS and CDR2 as FQNEAQ. The CDR3 is 16 amino acids. Trimming removed 6 bases from V and 6 bases from J, with 21 bases in between. DNA of the CDR3: TGTGCCAGCAGTTCCAGCGACATAACCCCGTCTCAGCCCCAGCATTTT. Translation: CASSSSDITPSQPQHF.

This clonotype was detected a few times. The V and J genes are TRBV19 and TRBJ2-2; no reliable D call. V gave up 5 bases and J gave up 1 base, with 8 bases separating them. The CDR3 is 14 residues long. Germline V CDR1 and CDR2: LNHDA, SQIVND (reference sequence). DNA for the CDR3: TGTGCCAGTAGTGATCCACGGAACACCGGGGAGCTGTTTTTT. It is translated as CASSDPRNTGELFF.

This clonotype came up many times. This chain joins TRBV7-6 and TRBJ1-5, with D hard to call. In germline, CDR1 is SGHVS, CDR2 FNYEAQ. CDR3 length: 13 residues. V gave up 4 bases and J gave up 6 bases, with 10 bases separating them. Here the CDR3 reads CASSSQRGQPQHF. CDR3 bases: TGTGCCAGCAGCTCACAGCGAGGTCAGCCCCAGCATTTT.

The chain is built from TRBV5-5 and TRBJ1-5; TRBD1 matches at 7 bases. The ends lost 0 bases at V and 7 bases at J; junction bases unmatched: 7. Germline V lookup: CDR1 SGHKS, CDR2 YYEKEE (reference sequence). The CDR3 consists of 15 residues. CDR3 nucleotide sequence: TGTGCCAGCAGCTTGGATGGGACAGCTTGGCAGCCCCAGCATTTT. Translated: CASSLDGTAWQPQHF.

This clonotype was seen at least ten times. The rearrangement joins TRBV4-1 to TRBJ2-7; TRBD2 agrees at 7 bases. The germline gives CDR1 MGHRA, CDR2 YSYEKL. There are 16 residues in the CDR3. Unmatched junction bases numbered 8, after V lost 0 bases and J lost 3 bases. CDR3 residues: CASSQEPTGGGYEQYF. In DNA, the CDR3 is TGCGCCAGCAGCCAAGAACCCACGGGAGGAGGCTACGAGCAGTACTTC.

The rearrangement links TRBV24-1 to TRBJ2-1; TRBD1 might be the D (5 bases). Germline CDR1 reads KGHDR; CDR2 reads SFDVKD. V dropped 2 bases and J dropped 2 bases, with 15 bases sitting between them. The CDR3 is 17 residues long. CDR3 region: CATSDSADLTAYNEQFF. The CDR3 nucleotides read TGTGCCACCAGTGATTCGGCGGACCTGACAGCCTACAATGAGCAGTTCTTC.